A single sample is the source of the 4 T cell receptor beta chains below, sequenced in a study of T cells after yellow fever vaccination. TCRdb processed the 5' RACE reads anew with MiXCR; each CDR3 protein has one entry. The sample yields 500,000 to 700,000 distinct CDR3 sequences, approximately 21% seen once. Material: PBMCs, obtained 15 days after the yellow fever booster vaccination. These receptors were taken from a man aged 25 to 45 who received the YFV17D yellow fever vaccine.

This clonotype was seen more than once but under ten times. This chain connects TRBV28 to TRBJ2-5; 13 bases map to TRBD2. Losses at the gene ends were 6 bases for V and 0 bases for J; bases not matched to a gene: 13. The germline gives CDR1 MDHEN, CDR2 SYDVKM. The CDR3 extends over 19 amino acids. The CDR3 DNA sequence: TGTGCCAGCAGGGGGGCCGGGACTAGCGGGACGAGGTACCAAGAGACCCAGTACTTC. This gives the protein CASRGAGTSGTRYQETQYF. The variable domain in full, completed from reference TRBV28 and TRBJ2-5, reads DVKVTQSSRYLVKRTGEKVFLECVQDMDHENMFWYRQDPGLGLRLIYFSYDVKMKEKGDIPEGYSVSREKKERFSLILESASTNQTSMYLCASRGAGTSGTRYQETQYFGPGTRLLVL.

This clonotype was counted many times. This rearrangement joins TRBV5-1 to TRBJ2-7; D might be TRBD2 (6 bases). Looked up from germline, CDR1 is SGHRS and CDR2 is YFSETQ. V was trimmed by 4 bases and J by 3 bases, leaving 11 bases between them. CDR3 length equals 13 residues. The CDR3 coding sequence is TGCGCCAGCAGCCCGGGACTTCTCTACGAGCAGTACTTC. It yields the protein CASSPGLLYEQYF.

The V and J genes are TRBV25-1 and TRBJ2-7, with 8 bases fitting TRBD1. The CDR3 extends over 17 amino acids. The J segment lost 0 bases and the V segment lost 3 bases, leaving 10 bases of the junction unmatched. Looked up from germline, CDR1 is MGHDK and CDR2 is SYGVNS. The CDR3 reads CASSDRGTGASSYEQYF. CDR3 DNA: TGTGCCAGCAGTGATAGAGGGACAGGAGCTAGCTCCTACGAGCAGTACTTC.

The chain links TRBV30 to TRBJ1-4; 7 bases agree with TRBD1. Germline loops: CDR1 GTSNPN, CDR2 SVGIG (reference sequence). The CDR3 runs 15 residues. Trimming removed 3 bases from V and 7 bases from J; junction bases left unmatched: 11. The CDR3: CAWSGLTGSFEKLFF. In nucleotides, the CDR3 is TGTGCCTGGAGCGGACTGACAGGGTCTTTTGAAAAACTGTTTTTT.